Listed below are T cell receptor beta chains from one sample, sequenced in a study of T cell responses to AZD1222 COVID-19 vaccine. Data came from immunoSEQ multiplex PCR; TCRdb stores just in-frame clones and leaves some out. The sample yields roughly 140,000 clones, more than 70% seen once. The input for sequencing was peripheral blood, taken on day 0 of MenACWY control vaccination. These receptors all come from an adult in good health. CDR3s include the opening cysteine and the closing phenylalanine or tryptophan. Fields, in order: CDR3 DNA, CDR3 protein, clone size, V gene, D gene, J gene. D genes are given only for firm matches. A clone size is listed for some rows: how often the clone was seen (once, few, many), or a class if it is expanded.

cdr3_nt: TGTGCCAGCAGTACCAGAAGGAGCTCCTACAATGAGCAGTTCTTC
cdr3_aa: CASSTRRSSYNEQFF
clone_size: NA
v_call: TRBV2
d_call: NA
j_call: TRBJ2-1

cdr3_nt: TGTGCCAGCAGCAGGGGAAACAATCAGCCCCAGCATTTT
cdr3_aa: CASSRGNNQPQHF
clone_size: NA
v_call: TRBV6-4
d_call: NA
j_call: TRBJ1-5

cdr3_nt: TGTGCCAGCTCACCACCGGGGGGTACCAATGAGCAGTTCTTC
cdr3_aa: CASSPPGGTNEQFF
clone_size: NA
v_call: TRBV18
d_call: NA
j_call: TRBJ2-1

cdr3_nt: TGCGCCAGCAGCGAAGTTGGAGGACAGACTGAAGCTTTCTTT
cdr3_aa: CASSEVGGQTEAFF
clone_size: few
v_call: TRBV5-1
d_call: NA
j_call: TRBJ1-1

cdr3_nt: TGTGCCAGTAGTATAGGGCGCTCTGGAAACACCATATATTTT
cdr3_aa: CASSIGRSGNTIYF
clone_size: NA
v_call: TRBV19
d_call: NA
j_call: TRBJ1-3

cdr3_nt: TGTGCCTGGGAACAGGGGGCCCACAGGGGAGTTGGCTACACCTTC
cdr3_aa: CAWEQGAHRGVGYTF
clone_size: NA
v_call: TRBV30
d_call: TRBD1
j_call: TRBJ1-2

cdr3_nt: TGTGCCAGCAGTCCCTTTGGACAGGGTAAAGAGACCCAGTACTTC
cdr3_aa: CASSPFGQGKETQYF
clone_size: NA
v_call: TRBV27
d_call: TRBD1
j_call: TRBJ2-5

cdr3_nt: TGTGCCAGCAGCGCCCAGAACATCCTTAACTATGGCTACACCTTC
cdr3_aa: CASSAQNILNYGYTF
clone_size: NA
v_call: TRBV9
d_call: NA
j_call: TRBJ1-2

cdr3_nt: TGCGCCAGCAGTCAATTTTGGGTGATGAACACTGAAGCTTTCTTT
cdr3_aa: CASSQFWVMNTEAFF
clone_size: NA
v_call: TRBV23-1
d_call: NA
j_call: TRBJ1-1

cdr3_nt: TGCGCCAGCAGCATCGGGACTAGCGGGAGGGCCGCCGGGGAGCTGTTTTTT
cdr3_aa: CASSIGTSGRAAGELFF
clone_size: once
v_call: TRBV5-1
d_call: TRBD2
j_call: TRBJ2-2

cdr3_nt: TGCGCCAGCAGCTTCCTTTCGACTAGCGGGGCGAACACCGGGGAGCTGTTTTTT
cdr3_aa: CASSFLSTSGANTGELFF
clone_size: NA
v_call: TRBV5-1
d_call: TRBD2
j_call: TRBJ2-2

cdr3_nt: TGCGCCAGCAGCCAAGATATAGCAGATACGCAGTATTTT
cdr3_aa: CASSQDIADTQYF
clone_size: NA
v_call: TRBV4-1
d_call: NA
j_call: TRBJ2-3

cdr3_nt: TGTGCCACCACTCTAGCGGGAGGGCCCTACGAGCAGTACTTC
cdr3_aa: CATTLAGGPYEQYF
clone_size: NA
v_call: TRBV2
d_call: TRBD2
j_call: TRBJ2-7

cdr3_nt: TGCGCCAGCAGCTTGATGGGACCCGATAACACTGAAGCTTTCTTT
cdr3_aa: CASSLMGPDNTEAFF
clone_size: NA
v_call: TRBV5-1
d_call: NA
j_call: TRBJ1-1

cdr3_nt: TGTGCCAGCCAAAGGGAGGGGTTGGATACGCAGTATTTT
cdr3_aa: CASQREGLDTQYF
clone_size: NA
v_call: TRBV2
d_call: TRBD2
j_call: TRBJ2-3

cdr3_nt: TGTGCCAGCAGCATACTAACTAGCGGGGGGGGACTTTCGACAGATACGCAGTATTTT
cdr3_aa: CASSILTSGGGLSTDTQYF
clone_size: NA
v_call: TRBV3-1/TRBV3-2
d_call: TRBD2
j_call: TRBJ2-3

cdr3_nt: TGTGCCAGCAGCCCCGGGACCGACAATTCACCCCTCCACTTT
cdr3_aa: CASSPGTDNSPLHF
clone_size: once
v_call: TRBV6-5
d_call: NA
j_call: TRBJ1-6

cdr3_nt: TGTGCCAGCAGAGCCGCAGGGAGCTCTGGAAACACCATATATTTT
cdr3_aa: CASRAAGSSGNTIYF
clone_size: NA
v_call: TRBV2
d_call: NA
j_call: TRBJ1-3

cdr3_nt: TGCGCCAGCAGCAGACAGGAGGGGATGAACACTGAAGCTTTCTTT
cdr3_aa: CASSRQEGMNTEAFF
clone_size: NA
v_call: TRBV5-1
d_call: NA
j_call: TRBJ1-1

cdr3_nt: TGTGCCACCAGCCTAGCGGGAGGCTACGAGCAGTACTTC
cdr3_aa: CATSLAGGYEQYF
clone_size: NA
v_call: TRBV15
d_call: TRBD2
j_call: TRBJ2-7

cdr3_nt: TGCAGCGTTGGGACTAGCGGCTACGAGCAGTACTTC
cdr3_aa: CSVGTSGYEQYF
clone_size: few
v_call: TRBV29-1
d_call: TRBD2
j_call: TRBJ2-7

cdr3_nt: TGTGCCAGCAGCTGGGAGGGTACCAATTCACCCCTCCACTTT
cdr3_aa: CASSWEGTNSPLHF
clone_size: NA
v_call: TRBV7-9
d_call: NA
j_call: TRBJ1-6